One sample yielded the 20 T cell receptor beta chains listed below, sequenced in a study of early T cells in non-severe SARS-CoV-2 infection. Each CDR3 protein is one row after TCRdb ran MiXCR on the 5' RACE reads. The table lists tens of thousands of distinct CDR3 sequences, around 5.4% of them singletons, with approximately 6.1% in the top ten. The sequenced sample was whole blood. These receptors were taken from an adult who was a healthcare worker with PCR-confirmed SARS-CoV-2 infection or an uninfected control (not recorded which).

The genes are TRBV30 and TRBJ2-1; 8 nucleotides agree with TRBD2. There are 15 residues in the CDR3. V lost 0 bases, J lost 8 bases, and 9 bases stayed unmatched. Germline CDR1 reads GTSNPN; CDR2 reads SVGIG (reference sequence). The CDR3 DNA sequence: TGTGCCTGGAGTGTCGGGGGGACTAGAGTGGATGAGCAGTTCTTC. Protein sequence: CAWSVGGTRVDEQFF.

This clonotype was counted many times. CDR3 sequence reads: CASSEDRAADTQYF. The CDR3 DNA reads TGTGCCAGCAGTGAAGATAGGGCCGCAGATACGCAGTATTTT. J is TRBJ2-3 and V is TRBV2; D is ambiguous. Trimming cost V 1 base and J 4 bases, with 9 bases left between them. Germline CDR1 and CDR2: SNHLY and FYNNEI. This CDR3 has 14 amino acids.

This clonotype was picked up many times. The chain combines TRBV3-1 with TRBJ2-6, with TRBD1 matching over 7 bases. In germline, CDR1 is LGHDT, CDR2 YNNKEL (reference sequence). The CDR3 spans 17 residues. Trimming at V came to 1 base and at J to 0 bases, leaving 3 bases not matched to a gene. In nucleotides, the CDR3 is TGTGCCAGCAGCCAAGGGGGACAGCCCTCTGGGGCCAACGTCCTGACTTTC. Protein sequence: CASSQGGQPSGANVLTF.

This clonotype is medium-sized by share. V is TRBV12-3 or TRBV12-4 and J is TRBJ1-5; 7 positions agree with TRBD1. The CDR3 spans 14 residues. V trimming: 6 bases; J trimming: 1 base; junction bases outside the gene matches: 3. The CDR3 loop is CASSRDRSNQPQHF. For the CDR3, the DNA is TGTGCCAGCAGCAGGGACAGAAGCAATCAGCCCCAGCATTTT.

The V and J genes are TRBV7-2 and TRBJ2-3; the match to TRBD2 covers 10 bases. The germline gives CDR1 SGHTA, CDR2 FQGNSA. This CDR3 is 15 amino acids long. The V gene end was trimmed by 5 bases and the J gene end by 1 base; junction bases not matched to a gene: 3. The CDR3 DNA is TGTGCCAGCAGCCCGAGCGGGGGGGGCACAGATACGCAGTATTTT. Residues: CASSPSGGGTDTQYF.

This clonotype was found many times. The chain joins TRBV7-9 to TRBJ2-2; 10 nucleotides agree with TRBD1. After removal of 6 bases from V and 7 bases from J, the junction contained 8 bases not matched to a gene. From germline, CDR1 is SEHNR and CDR2 FQNEAQ (reference sequence). This CDR3 comprises 15 residues. CDR3 sequence reads: CASSSDRGLVGELFF. The CDR3, as DNA: TGTGCCAGCAGTTCCGACAGGGGGCTCGTCGGGGAGCTGTTTTTT.

This chain connects TRBV29-1 to TRBJ2-2, with D possibly TRBD2 on 6 matching bases. The CDR3 sequence is 12 residues long. Germline lookup yields CDR1 SQVTM and CDR2 ANQGSEA. Trimming cost V 6 bases and J 4 bases, with 9 bases left between them. The CDR3 is CSVRGGTGELFF. DNA of the CDR3: TGCAGCGTACGGGGAGGCACCGGGGAGCTGTTTTTT.

This chain uses TRBV7-3 with TRBJ1-1; D may be TRBD1 (5 bases). This CDR3 has 15 residues. Trimming removed 5 bases from V and 4 bases from J, with 17 bases in between. Germline V gene data show CDR1 as SGHTA and CDR2 as FQGTGA. For the CDR3, the DNA is TGTGCCAGCAGCGCCACGATGGGGGATGTCACTGAAGCTTTCTTT. Its translation: CASSATMGDVTEAFF.

The table lists this clonotype with many counts. The chain recombines TRBV20-1 with TRBJ1-5, with TRBD1 matching 9 bases. V trimming: 6 bases; J trimming: 3 bases; junction bases outside the gene matches: 3. Per germline, CDR1 DFQATT and CDR2 SNEGSKA (reference sequence). This CDR3 has 13 residues. The CDR3 DNA is TGCAGTGCCAGACAGGGGGTCAATCAGCCCCAGCATTTT. The encoded protein is CSARQGVNQPQHF.

This sequence joins TRBV12-3 or TRBV12-4 and TRBJ2-7; TRBD1 or TRBD2 may be the D gene (6 bases each). The CDR3 has 13 residues. V lost 4 bases and J 7 bases, leaving 14 bases between the germline ends. The CDR3 protein is CASSSRGRGEQYF. CDR3 nucleotide sequence: TGTGCCAGCAGTTCCAGGGGACGGGGGGAGCAGTACTTC.

Only a few counts were recorded for this clonotype. The chain links TRBV7-8 to TRBJ2-2, with D perhaps TRBD2 (5 bases). The germline CDR1 and CDR2 sequences are SGHVS and FQNEAQ. The CDR3 is made up of 15 amino acids. The V end was cut by 4 bases, the J end by 2 bases, with 11 bases between. CDR3 amino acids: CASSWGSANTGELFF. In nucleotides, the CDR3 is TGTGCCAGCAGCTGGGGTAGCGCCAACACCGGGGAGCTGTTTTTT.

In its sample, this clonotype was seen a few times. The chain recombines TRBV2 with TRBJ2-1; TRBD1 is a possible D gene (5 bases). V was shortened by 7 bases and J by 4 bases, with 5 bases between the two germline ends. Per germline, CDR1 SNHLY and CDR2 FYNNEI. There are 11 residues in the CDR3. This chain's CDR3 is CASKGYNEQFF. The DNA for the CDR3 is TGTGCCAGCAAGGGGTACAATGAGCAGTTCTTC.

The sample holds a few counts of this clonotype. The chain joins TRBV27 to TRBJ2-1; no firm D call. The CDR3 is made up of 17 amino acids. V lost 2 bases to trimming and J lost 0 bases, with 14 bases between them. Per the germline V gene, CDR1 is MNHEY and CDR2 is SMNVEV (reference sequence). CDR3 in DNA: TGTGCCAGCAGTTTAGCATCGGTACTCCCCTCCTACAATGAGCAGTTCTTC. This gives the protein CASSLASVLPSYNEQFF.

This clonotype occurred a few times. At one end, the junction sequence differs from germline, possibly due to a read error. The V and J genes are TRBV5-4 and TRBJ2-2, with D tentatively TRBD2 (5 bases). Germline CDR1 SGHNT, CDR2 YYREEE (reference sequence). The CDR3 has 14 residues. This chain's CDR3 is CASSSNTNTGELCF. The CDR3 DNA reads as TGTGCCAGCAGCTCGAACACGAACACCGGGGAGCTGTGTTTT.

This clonotype was detected only a few times. V usage is TRBV5-4 and J usage is TRBJ1-3; D not certain. The CDR3 runs 14 residues. V lost 0 bases, J lost 2 bases, and 6 bases lay in between. The germline gives CDR1 SGHNT, CDR2 YYREEE (reference sequence). This CDR3 is CASSLGGTGNTIYF. The CDR3 DNA reads TGTGCCAGCAGCTTGGGAGGGACTGGAAACACCATATATTTT.

This clonotype has ten or more counts. The V gene is TRBV10-2, the J gene TRBJ2-1; D ambiguous. The CDR3 sequence is 11 residues long. Germline V gene sequence: CDR1 WSHSY, CDR2 SAAADI. The V and J ends lost 11 bases and 2 bases respectively, with 7 bases between them. CDR3 sequence: CAASAYNEQFF. The CDR3 DNA reads as TGCGCCGCCAGTGCCTACAATGAGCAGTTCTTC.

This clonotype was observed many times. DNA for the CDR3: TGTGCCAGCAGCTTAGACCCACCATTGCAAGGGCAGCCCCAGCATTTT. Protein: CASSLDPPLQGQPQHF. The rearrangement joins TRBV7-8 to TRBJ1-5, with D unclear. Trimming shortened V by 1 base and J by 7 bases, and 17 bases separated the two germline ends. The CDR3 loop spans 16 amino acids. Germline-derived CDR1 and CDR2 are SGHVS and FQNEAQ.

This chain's CDR3 is CASGLTGLATDTQYF. CDR3 in DNA: TGTGCTAGTGGTTTGACGGGACTAGCCACAGATACGCAGTATTTT. V and J are TRBV12-5 and TRBJ2-3, with TRBD2 matching over 9 bases. V lost 2 bases to trimming and J lost 2 bases; unmatched junction nucleotides: 2. The CDR3 length is 15 residues. Germline CDR1 reads LGHNT; CDR2 reads FRNRAP.

This clonotype appeared many times. V and J are TRBV2 and TRBJ2-1; D possibly corresponds to TRBD2 (6 bases). Germline V gene sequence: CDR1 SNHLY, CDR2 FYNNEI. V was clipped by 6 bases and J by 2 bases, with 17 bases between them. This CDR3 region has 16 residues. The CDR3 DNA reads as TGTGCCAGCAGGTCTAGGGAGGAATTCCCCTACAATGAGCAGTTCTTC. This gives the protein CASRSREEFPYNEQFF.

This clonotype was counted many times. This rearrangement joins TRBV18 to TRBJ1-5, with TRBD1 as a possible D gene (6 bases). Germline assignment: CDR1 KGHSH and CDR2 LQKENI. This CDR3 is built from 17 residues. Trimming cost V 3 bases and J 1 base, with 16 bases left between them. DNA of the CDR3: TGTGCCAGCTCACCTGCAACAAGGGGGGGAAGCAATCAGCCCCAGCATTTT. Translating gives CASSPATRGGSNQPQHF.